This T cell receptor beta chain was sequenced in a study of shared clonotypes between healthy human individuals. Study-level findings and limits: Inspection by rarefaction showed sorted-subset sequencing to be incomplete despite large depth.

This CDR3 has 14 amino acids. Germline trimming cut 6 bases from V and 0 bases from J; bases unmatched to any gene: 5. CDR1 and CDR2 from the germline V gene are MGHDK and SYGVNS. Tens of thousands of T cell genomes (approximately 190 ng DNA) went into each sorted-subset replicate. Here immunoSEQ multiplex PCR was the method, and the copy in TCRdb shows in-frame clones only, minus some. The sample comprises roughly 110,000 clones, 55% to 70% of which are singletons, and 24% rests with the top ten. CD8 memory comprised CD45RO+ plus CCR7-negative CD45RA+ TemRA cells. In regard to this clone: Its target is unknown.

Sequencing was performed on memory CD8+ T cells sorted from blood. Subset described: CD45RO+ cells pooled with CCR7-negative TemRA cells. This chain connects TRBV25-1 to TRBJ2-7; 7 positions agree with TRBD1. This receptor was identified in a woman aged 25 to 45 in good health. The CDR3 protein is CASSNRGPSYEQYF. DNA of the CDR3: TGTGCCAGCAGCAATAGGGGGCCCTCCTACGAGCAGTACTTC.